This T cell receptor beta chain comes out of a study of T cells in Graves' hyperthyroidism and ophthalmopathy (dated by TCRdb to the late 2010s). Broadly, across the study: Peripheral blood was sampled at the time of initial diagnosis, prior to any treatment. In about six Graves' hyperthyroidism patients, the study also compared T-cell repertoires from thyroid tissue with T-cell repertoires from blood. An independent validation cohort of 18 to 20 hyperthyroidism patients and approximately 17 patients who later progressed to ophthalmopathy tested prospective prediction of ophthalmopathy. After sampling, hyperthyroidism patients received methimazole starting at 30 mg daily, and ophthalmopathy patients received high-dose intravenous methylprednisolone. According to the paper, TCR Vbeta CDR3 sequencing was carried out on over 130 peripheral blood samples, which came from 40 to 45 ophthalmopathy, 80 or so hyperthyroidism and about 17 progressor patients. To identify TCR V-J signatures that set the groups apart, the researchers used a discovery cohort of 90 to 100 patients, made up of 43 with Graves' ophthalmopathy and 57 with stable Graves' hyperthyroidism. The 100 discovery patients were divided at random into training and test sets in a 7:3 ratio. Overall study results and their limits: In validation, the model predicted progression to ophthalmopathy with roughly 66% sensitivity and less than 80% specificity, a median of about 6.7 months before onset. Sample size was not statistically predetermined, and blinding of investigators to group allocation was not performed. In cross-validation, a model built on a 13 V-J signature told ophthalmopathy apart from stable hyperthyroidism with approximately 90% sensitivity and roughly 82% specificity, and in testing the same model reached 80%/75%. Most expanded thyroid clonotypes (frequency above 0.001) were also detected in blood, a finding suggesting that blood repertoires may reflect thyroid immune responses.

TCR beta CDR3 regions were amplified from RNA transcripts. The TCR CDR3 was subjected to a first round of RT-PCR using the HTBI primer set and the Qiagen OneStep RT-PCR kit. A second multiplex PCR round built the libraries, followed by size selection and purification. Sequencing of the libraries was done on an Illumina HiSeq2000 using paired-end 100 bp reads. On the authors' methods: SOAPnuke was used to process the raw data, throwing out any read that contained adapters or uncalled bases, had a mean Phred below 15, or lacked an exact constant-primer or identifier match. High-quality paired reads were merged with COPE v1.2.5, and unique nucleotide sequences were defined as clonotypes. MiTCR v1.1 was used to align clonotypes to the IMGT TRBV, TRBD and TRBJ reference segments. The analysis was restricted to V-J combinations with a frequency above 0.0001, which together covered over 99% of the repertoires. The TCS score was defined as the ratio of F50 (clonal expansion) to E x V (chaos), calculated using BLOSUM62-based TCRdist between CDR3 peptides within each V-J. Welch's t-statistics and random forest reduced 500 to 550 V-J features to 13, which were used in a naive Bayes classifier (R e1071). The public reads were reprocessed in TCRdb via fastp at Q25 and MiXCR, keeping in-frame beta chains. Each entry is one CDR3 protein sequence, shown with its most common DNA and genes. The V and J calls here are based on TCRdb, not the publication. The sample has 300,000 to 400,000 distinct CDR3 sequences on record, around 20% of them singletons. The ten largest clones add up to 40% of the sample.

A single count supports this clonotype. Its antigen has not been determined. Base qualities were left out, and no much larger clone turns up one base away. A lone read offers only weak evidence. Ophthalmopathy patients had moderately to severely active disease, Clinical Activity Score of at least 3, NOSPECS grade of at least 4, and duration under 3 months. Patients with uncontrolled infections, other autoimmune diseases, pregnancy or lactation were excluded. Diagnoses relied on clinical symptoms, serum thyroxine and TRAb, thyroid ultrasound and orbital computed tomography. PBMCs were isolated from about 10 ml of fresh peripheral blood by Ficoll-Paque density gradient centrifugation. Total RNA was extracted using Trizol reagent, and RNA quality was assessed on an Agilent 2100 Bioanalyzer. This TCR came from a man younger than 35 with Graves' ophthalmopathy. The sample consisted of blood.

The nucleotide sequence is given as TGTGCCAGCAGCTTAGAACTAGCGGGGGGGCCGACAGATACGCAGTATTTT. It codes for CASSLELAGGPTDTQYF. Here the chain combines TRBV11-2 and TRBJ2-3; TRBD2 matches 13 bases in the middle. Trimmed from V: 0 bases; trimmed from J: 3 bases; junction bases lacking a gene match: 3. From the cysteine through the phenylalanine, the CDR3 covers 17 amino acids. Only the CDR3 DNA is retained, 51 bases long and in frame from the first base. CDR1 SGHAT and CDR2 FQNNGV were looked up in the germline V gene.